These T cell receptor beta chains were read from a single sample in a study of monozygotic twins with cystic fibrosis. Measured with immunoSEQ multiplex PCR; TCRdb has only the in-frame clones, and not every one. There are about 32,000 clones in the sample; about 96% occur only once, and around 0.18% lies in the top ten. Sample: blood. These receptor sequences come from a girl aged 2 to 9 with cystic fibrosis. Both conserved end residues are part of each CDR3. A D gene is named only where the DNA matches it firmly. Clone sizes are given selectively: once, few, many, or a class where the clone is expanded.

J gene	V gene	D gene	clone size	CDR3 DNA	CDR3 protein
TRBJ2-5	TRBV18	.	.	TGTGCCAGCTCACCACAGGCTTCCGAGACCCAGTACTTC	CASSPQASETQYF
TRBJ2-2	TRBV6-5	TRBD2	few	TGTGCCAGCAGTTACGACGGGAGGGCGTCCGGGGAGCTGTTTTTT	CASSYDGRASGELFF
TRBJ1-1	TRBV5-1	TRBD1	.	TGCGCCAGCAGCCTGGGACAGGAGGAGACTGAAGCTTTCTTT	CASSLGQEETEAFF
TRBJ1-2	TRBV2	.	.	TGTGCCAGCAGTGAAGCTATTAAAAGGGGGATAGACTATGGCTACACCTTC	CASSEAIKRGIDYGYTF
TRBJ2-3	TRBV27	.	.	TGTGCCAGCAGTCCTCATTCCACAGATACGCAGTATTTT	CASSPHSTDTQYF
TRBJ2-3	TRBV7-8	.	.	TGTGCCAGCAGCTTAGTGTATTCAGATACGCAGTATTTT	CASSLVYSDTQYF
TRBJ1-2	TRBV5-5	.	.	TGTGCCAGCAGCTTGGACCCCACAGGGTGGTACACCTTC	CASSLDPTGWYTF
TRBJ2-1	TRBV11-3	.	.	TGTGCCAGCAGCTCGACAGCGAGGGGTGAGCAGTTCTTC	CASSSTARGEQFF
TRBJ1-6	TRBV9	.	.	TGTGCCAGCAGCGGGTCCCAGCTGGCCCTCCACTTT	CASSGSQLALHF
TRBJ1-2	TRBV6-1	TRBD1	.	TGTGCCAGCAGTGAAACCGGGACAGGGGCCTTTCTCTCCTATGGCTACACCTTC	CASSETGTGAFLSYGYTF